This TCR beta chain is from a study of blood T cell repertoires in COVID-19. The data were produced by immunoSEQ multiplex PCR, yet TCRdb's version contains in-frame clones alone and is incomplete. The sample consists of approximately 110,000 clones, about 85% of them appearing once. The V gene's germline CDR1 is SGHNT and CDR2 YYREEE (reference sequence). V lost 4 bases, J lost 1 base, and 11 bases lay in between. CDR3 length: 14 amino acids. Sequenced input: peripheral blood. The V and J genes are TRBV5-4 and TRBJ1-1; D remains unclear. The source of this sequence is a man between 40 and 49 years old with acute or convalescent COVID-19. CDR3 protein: CASSPLGENTEAFF. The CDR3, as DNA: TGTGCCAGCAGCCCCCTCGGGGAGAACACTGAAGCTTTCTTT.